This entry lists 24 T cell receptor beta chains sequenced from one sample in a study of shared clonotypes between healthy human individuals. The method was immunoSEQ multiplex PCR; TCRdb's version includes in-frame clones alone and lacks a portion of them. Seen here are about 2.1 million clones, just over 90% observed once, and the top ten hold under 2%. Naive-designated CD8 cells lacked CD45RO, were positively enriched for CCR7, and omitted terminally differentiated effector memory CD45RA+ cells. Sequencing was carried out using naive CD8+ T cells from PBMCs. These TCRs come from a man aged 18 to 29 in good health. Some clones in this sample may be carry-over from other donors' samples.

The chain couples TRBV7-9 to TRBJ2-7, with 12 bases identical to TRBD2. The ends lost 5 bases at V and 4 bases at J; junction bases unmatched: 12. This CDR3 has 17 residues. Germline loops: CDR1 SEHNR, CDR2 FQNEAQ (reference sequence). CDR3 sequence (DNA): TGTGCCAGCAGCCTTGGACTAGCGGGGACTCGGGGATACGAGCAGTACTTC. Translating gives CASSLGLAGTRGYEQYF.

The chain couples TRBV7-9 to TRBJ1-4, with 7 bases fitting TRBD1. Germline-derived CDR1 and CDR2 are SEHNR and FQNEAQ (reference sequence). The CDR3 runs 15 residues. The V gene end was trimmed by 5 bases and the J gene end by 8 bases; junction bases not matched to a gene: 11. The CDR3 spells CASSRRQGGDEKLFF. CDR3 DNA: TGTGCCAGCAGCCGGAGACAGGGAGGGGACGAAAAACTGTTTTTT.

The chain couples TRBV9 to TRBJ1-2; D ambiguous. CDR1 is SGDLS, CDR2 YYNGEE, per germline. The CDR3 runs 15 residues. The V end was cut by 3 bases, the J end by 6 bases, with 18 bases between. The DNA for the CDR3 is TGTGCCAGCAGCGATGGTGCCACGGTACTAGATGGCTACACCTTC. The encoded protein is CASSDGATVLDGYTF.

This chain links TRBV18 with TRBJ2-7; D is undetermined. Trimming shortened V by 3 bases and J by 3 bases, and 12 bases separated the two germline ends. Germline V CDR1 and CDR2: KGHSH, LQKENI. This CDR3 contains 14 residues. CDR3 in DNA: TGTGCCAGCTCACCCCCTTTGGATAGCTACGAGCAGTACTTC. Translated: CASSPPLDSYEQYF.

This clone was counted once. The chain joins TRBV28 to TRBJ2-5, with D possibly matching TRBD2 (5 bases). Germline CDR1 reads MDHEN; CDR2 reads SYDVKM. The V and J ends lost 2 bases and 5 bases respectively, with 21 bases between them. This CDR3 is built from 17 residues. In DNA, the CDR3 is TGTGCCAGCAGTTTAGGTTCGGGGTTAATCGGTTCGGAGACCCAGTACTTC. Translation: CASSLGSGLIGSETQYF.

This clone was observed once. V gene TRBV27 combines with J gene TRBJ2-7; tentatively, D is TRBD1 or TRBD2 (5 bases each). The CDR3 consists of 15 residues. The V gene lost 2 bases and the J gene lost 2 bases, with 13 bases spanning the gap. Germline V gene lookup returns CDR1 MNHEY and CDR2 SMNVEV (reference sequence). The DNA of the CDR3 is TGTGCCAGCAGTTTAACCTGGGGGACCCCCTACGAGCAGTACTTC. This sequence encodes CASSLTWGTPYEQYF.

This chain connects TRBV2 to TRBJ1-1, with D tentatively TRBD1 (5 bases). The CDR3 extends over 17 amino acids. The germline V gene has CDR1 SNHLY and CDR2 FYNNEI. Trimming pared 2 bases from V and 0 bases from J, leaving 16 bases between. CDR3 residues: CASSEIGGPYMNTEAFF. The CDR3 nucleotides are TGTGCCAGCAGTGAAATCGGGGGACCCTATATGAACACTGAAGCTTTCTTT. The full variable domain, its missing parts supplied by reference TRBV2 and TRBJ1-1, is EPEVTQTPSHQVTQMGQEVILRCVPISNHLYFYWYRQILGQKVEFLVSFYNNEISEKSEIFDDQFSVERPDGSNFTLKIRSTKLEDSAMYFCASSEIGGPYMNTEAFFGQGTRLTVV.

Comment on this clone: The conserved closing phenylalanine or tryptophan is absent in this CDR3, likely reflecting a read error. The CDR3 here is CSVGGTGILSGYEQYL. The CDR3 bases are TGCAGCGTTGGGGGGACAGGTATTTTGTCTGGGTACGAGCAGTACCTC. This rearrangement joins TRBV29-1 to TRBJ2-7, with TRBD1 matching 8 bases. CDR1 SQVTM and CDR2 ANQGSEA come from the germline V gene. The CDR3 is 16 amino acids. J was trimmed by 4 bases and V by 4 bases; bases with no gene match: 15.

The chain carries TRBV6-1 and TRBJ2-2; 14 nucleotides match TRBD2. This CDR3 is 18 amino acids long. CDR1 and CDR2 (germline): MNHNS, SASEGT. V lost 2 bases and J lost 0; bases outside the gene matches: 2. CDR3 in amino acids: CASSEMGLAGANTGELFF. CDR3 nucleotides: TGTGCCAGCAGTGAAATGGGACTAGCGGGAGCGAACACCGGGGAGCTGTTTTTT.

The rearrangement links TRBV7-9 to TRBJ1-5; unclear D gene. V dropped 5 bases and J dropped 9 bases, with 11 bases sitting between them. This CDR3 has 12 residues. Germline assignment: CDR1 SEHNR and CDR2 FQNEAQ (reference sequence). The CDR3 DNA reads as TGTGCCAGCAGCCCGACCGGCGGGCCCCAGCATTTT. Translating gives CASSPTGGPQHF.

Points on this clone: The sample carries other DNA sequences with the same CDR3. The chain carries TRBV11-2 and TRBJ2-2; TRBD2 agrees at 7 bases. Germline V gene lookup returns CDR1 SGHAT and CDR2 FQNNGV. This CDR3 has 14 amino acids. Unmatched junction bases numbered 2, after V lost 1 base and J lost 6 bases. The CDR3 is CASSLVGGAGELFF. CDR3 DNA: TGTGCCAGCAGCTTAGTTGGGGGGGCCGGGGAGCTGTTTTTT.

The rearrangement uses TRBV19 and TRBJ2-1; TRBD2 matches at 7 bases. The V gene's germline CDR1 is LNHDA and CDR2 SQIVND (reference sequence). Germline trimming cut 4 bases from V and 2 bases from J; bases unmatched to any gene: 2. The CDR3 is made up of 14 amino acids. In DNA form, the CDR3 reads TGTGCCAGTAGTAGCGGGAGCACCTACAATGAGCAGTTCTTC. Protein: CASSSGSTYNEQFF.

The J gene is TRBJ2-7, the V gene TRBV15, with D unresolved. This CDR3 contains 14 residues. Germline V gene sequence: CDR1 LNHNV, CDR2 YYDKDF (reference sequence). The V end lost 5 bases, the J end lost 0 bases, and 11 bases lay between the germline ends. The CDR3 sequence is CATSGEWGSYEQYF. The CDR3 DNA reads TGTGCCACCAGCGGCGAGTGGGGCTCCTACGAGCAGTACTTC. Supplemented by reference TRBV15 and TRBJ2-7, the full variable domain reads DAMVIQNPRYQVTQFGKPVTLSCSQTLNHNVMYWYQQKSSQAPKLLFHYYDKDFNNEADTPDNFQSRRPNTSFCFLDIRSPGLGDTAMYLCATSGEWGSYEQYFGPGTRLTVT.

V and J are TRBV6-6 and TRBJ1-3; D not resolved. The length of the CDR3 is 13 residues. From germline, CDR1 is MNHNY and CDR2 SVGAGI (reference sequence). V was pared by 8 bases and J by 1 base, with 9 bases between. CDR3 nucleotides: TGTGCCAGCGTTGGCAAATCTGGAAACACCATATATTTT. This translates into CASVGKSGNTIYF.

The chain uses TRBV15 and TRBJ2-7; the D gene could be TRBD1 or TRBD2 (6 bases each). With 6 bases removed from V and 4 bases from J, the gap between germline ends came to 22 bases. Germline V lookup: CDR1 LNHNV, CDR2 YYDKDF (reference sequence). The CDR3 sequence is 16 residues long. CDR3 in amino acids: CATRGKPIGGIYEQYF. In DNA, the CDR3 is TGTGCCACCAGAGGAAAGCCGATAGGGGGGATTTACGAGCAGTACTTC.

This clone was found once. The CDR3: CASSYLTGGRTEAFF. For the CDR3, the DNA is TGTGCCAGCAGTTACTTGACAGGGGGCCGTACTGAAGCTTTCTTT. The genes are TRBV6-6 and TRBJ1-1, with TRBD1 matching over 10 bases. This CDR3 spans 15 amino acids. Germline V gene lookup returns CDR1 MNHNY and CDR2 SVGAGI (reference sequence). The V gene end was trimmed by 1 base and the J gene end by 5 bases; junction bases not matched to a gene: 4.

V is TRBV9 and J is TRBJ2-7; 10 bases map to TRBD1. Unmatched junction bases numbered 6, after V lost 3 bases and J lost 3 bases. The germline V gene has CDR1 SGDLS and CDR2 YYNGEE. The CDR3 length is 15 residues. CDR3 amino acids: CASSATGGSIYEQYF. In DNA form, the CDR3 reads TGTGCCAGCAGCGCGACAGGGGGCAGTATCTACGAGCAGTACTTC. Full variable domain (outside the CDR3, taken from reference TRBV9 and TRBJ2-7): DSGVTQTPKHLITATGQRVTLRCSPRSGDLSVYWYQQSLDQGLQFLIQYYNGEERAKGNILERFSAQQFPDLHSELNLSSLELGDSALYFCASSATGGSIYEQYFGPGTRLTVT.

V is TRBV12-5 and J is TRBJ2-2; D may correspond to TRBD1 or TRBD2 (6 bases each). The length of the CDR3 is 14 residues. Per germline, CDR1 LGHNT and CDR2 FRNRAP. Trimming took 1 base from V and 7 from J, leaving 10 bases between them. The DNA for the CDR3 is TGTGCTAGTGGTTTGGCCGGGGGCGACGGGGAGCTGTTTTTT. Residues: CASGLAGGDGELFF.

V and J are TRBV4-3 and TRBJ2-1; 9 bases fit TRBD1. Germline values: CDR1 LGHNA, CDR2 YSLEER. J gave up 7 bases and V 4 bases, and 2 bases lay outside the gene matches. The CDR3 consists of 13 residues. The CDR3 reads CASSLTGGNEQFF. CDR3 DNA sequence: TGCGCCAGCAGCCTGACAGGGGGTAATGAGCAGTTCTTC.

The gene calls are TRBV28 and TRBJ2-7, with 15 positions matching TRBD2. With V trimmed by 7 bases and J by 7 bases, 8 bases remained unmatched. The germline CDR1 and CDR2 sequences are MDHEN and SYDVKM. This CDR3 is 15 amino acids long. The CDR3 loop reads CASTRGLAGGREQYF. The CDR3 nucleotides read TGTGCCAGCACCAGGGGACTAGCGGGAGGTCGGGAGCAGTACTTC.

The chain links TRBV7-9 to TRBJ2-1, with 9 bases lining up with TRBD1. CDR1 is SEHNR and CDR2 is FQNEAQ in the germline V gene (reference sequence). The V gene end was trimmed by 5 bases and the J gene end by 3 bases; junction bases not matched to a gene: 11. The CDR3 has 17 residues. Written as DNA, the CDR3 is TGTGCCAGCAGCCGCCTCCCAGACAGGGGGGACTACAATGAGCAGTTCTTC. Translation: CASSRLPDRGDYNEQFF.

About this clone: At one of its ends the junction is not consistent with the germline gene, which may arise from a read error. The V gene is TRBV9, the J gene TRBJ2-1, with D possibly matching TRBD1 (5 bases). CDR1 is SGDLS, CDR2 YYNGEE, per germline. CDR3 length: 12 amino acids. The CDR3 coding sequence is TGTGCCAGCAGCGGAGACAGTGGCTCTGGGCTCTTC. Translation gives CASSGDSGSGLF.

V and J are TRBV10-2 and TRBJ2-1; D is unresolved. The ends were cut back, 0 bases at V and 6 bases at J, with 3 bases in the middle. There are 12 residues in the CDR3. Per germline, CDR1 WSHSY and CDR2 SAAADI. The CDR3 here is CASSESGNEQFF. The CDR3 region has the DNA TGCGCCAGCAGTGAGTCGGGCAATGAGCAGTTCTTC.

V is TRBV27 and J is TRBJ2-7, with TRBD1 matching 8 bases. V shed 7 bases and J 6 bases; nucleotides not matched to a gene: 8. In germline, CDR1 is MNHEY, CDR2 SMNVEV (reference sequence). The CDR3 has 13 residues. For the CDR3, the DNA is TGTGCCAGCACCGGACAGGGTACGGGCGAGCAGTACTTC. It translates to CASTGQGTGEQYF.